This TCR beta chain was sequenced in a study of blood T cell repertoires in COVID-19. Recovered status applied to Cohort 3 donors who had two consecutive negative PCRs. It also applied to those with clearance or with symptom resolution. In the original processing: Amplifying reference gene primers gave estimates of nucleated cell counts. The table came from immunoSEQ multiplex PCR; TCRdb's copy has only in-frame clones and leaves some out. V and J calls and clone size come straight from that table; D and trimming were deduced from the DNA. The profile shows approximately 150,000 clones, more than 70% of them singletons. The ends lost 1 base at V and 5 bases at J; junction bases unmatched: 5. This CDR3 has 14 amino acids. CDR1 and CDR2 from the germline V gene are SGHNT and YYREEE (reference sequence).

The source of this sequence is a man in his forties who had recovered from COVID-19. V gene TRBV5-4 combines with J gene TRBJ2-5; 7 bases match TRBD2. Sequencing was carried out using PBMCs or T cells enriched from blood (not recorded which). The CDR3 loop reads CASSLSGVVETQYF. The DNA for the CDR3 is TGTGCCAGCAGCTTGAGCGGGGTTGTGGAGACCCAGTACTTC.